The present T cell receptor beta chain was sequenced within a study of human T cells and chemical hapten exposure. The overall study: TCR yields per sample varied, mainly owing to small pooled library volume differences.

Study results and caveats: Expanded TCR sets contained significantly more large CDR3 similarity clusters than controls.

Unique molecular identifiers were affixed to discrete cDNA molecules within the library. Original data processing: Sample-level TCR yields exhibited a median of about 96,000, with a range of 23,224 to 690,600. TCRdb reanalysed the RACE reads using MiXCR and keeps one entry per CDR3 protein. For this entry, the V and J calls and clone size follow TCRdb and not the study's own pipeline. Seen here are approximately 97,000 distinct CDR3 sequences, 11% observed once, and the top ten hold 3% to 4%. This CDR3 has 14 residues. J lost 4 bases, V lost 5 bases, and 4 bases had no gene match. Germline V CDR1 and CDR2: SGHTA, FQGNSA. This clonotype was seen ten or more times. Its antigen remains unknown. Time point indicated: patch test 2, 6 weeks after DPC sensitization. Treatment of the sample: therapeutic diphenylcyclopropenone sensitization with weekly scalp DPC.

The J gene is TRBJ2-2, the V gene TRBV7-2; TRBD2 agrees at 7 bases. The material was whole blood, obtained in connection with sensitization to the hapten diphenylcyclopropenone (DPC). This TCR came from a woman between 40 and 55 years old with alopecia areata. Some clones in this sample may be carry-over from other donors' samples. The CDR3 nucleotides are TGTGCCAGCAGCGGGGGAGGGGCCACCGGGGAGCTGTTTTTT. Protein: CASSGGGATGELFF. Full variable domain (missing parts from reference TRBV7-2 and TRBJ2-2): GAGVSQSPSNKVTEKGKDVELRCDPISGHTALYWYRQSLGQGLEFLIYFQGNSAPDKSGLPSDRFSAERTGGSVSTLTIQRTQQEDSAVYLCASSGGGATGELFFGEGSRLTVL.